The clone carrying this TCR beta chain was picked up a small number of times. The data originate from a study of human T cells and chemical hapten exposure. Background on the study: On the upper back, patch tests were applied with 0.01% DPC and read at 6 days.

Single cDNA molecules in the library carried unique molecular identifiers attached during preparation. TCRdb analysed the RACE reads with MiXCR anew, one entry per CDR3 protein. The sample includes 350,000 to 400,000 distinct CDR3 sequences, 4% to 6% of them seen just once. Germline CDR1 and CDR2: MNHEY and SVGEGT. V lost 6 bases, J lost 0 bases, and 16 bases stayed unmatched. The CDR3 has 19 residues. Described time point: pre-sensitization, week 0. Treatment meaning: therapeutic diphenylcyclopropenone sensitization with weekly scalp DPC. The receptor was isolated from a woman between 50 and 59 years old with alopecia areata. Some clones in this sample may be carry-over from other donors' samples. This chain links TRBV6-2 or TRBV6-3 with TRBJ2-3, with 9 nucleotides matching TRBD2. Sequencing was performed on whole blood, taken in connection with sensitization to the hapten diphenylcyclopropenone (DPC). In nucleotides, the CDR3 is TGTGCCAGCAGCGCGACTAGCGGAGGCCCTTTCTCTAGCACAGATACGCAGTATTTT. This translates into CASSATSGGPFSSTDTQYF.